Below, one TCR beta chain is given with its context. This sample is part of a study of blood T cell repertoires in COVID-19. Repertoires were generated with immunoSEQ multiplex PCR, while TCRdb's copy carries only in-frame clones and drops some. The data contain 52,000 or so clones, approximately 90% of them singletons. Germline values: CDR1 LGHNA, CDR2 YNFKEQ. The CDR3 loop spans 19 amino acids. The V segment lost 5 bases and the J segment 5 bases; nucleotides outside the gene matches: 12. Sequenced input: peripheral blood. The sequence was obtained from a woman of 80 years or more with acute or convalescent COVID-19. V usage is TRBV4-2 and J usage is TRBJ2-2, with 15 positions matching TRBD2. As DNA, the CDR3 is TGTGCCAGCAGCTTCGGGACTAGCGGGAGGATTATTAGGACCGGGGAGCTGTTTTTT. Protein product: CASSFGTSGRIIRTGELFF.